This T cell receptor beta chain was captured by sequencing in a study of shared clonotypes between healthy human individuals. This clone was observed a handful of times. What it recognizes is unknown. Whole-study results and caveats: Memory subsets generally showed smaller estimated richness than naive subsets did. Generation probability values for non-shared clonotypes were lower than those for clonotypes shared by all four donors.

Execution of the assay was at deep level. The table came from immunoSEQ multiplex PCR; TCRdb's copy has only in-frame clones and leaves some out. In the table there are about 1.5 million clones, around 97% of which are singletons. Germline CDR1 and CDR2: MNHNY and SVGAGI (reference sequence). This CDR3 region has 15 residues. J lost 8 bases, V lost 4 bases, and 10 bases had no gene match. This sequence was found in a young man in good health. V gene TRBV6-6 combines with J gene TRBJ1-4, with 7 bases fitting TRBD1. The sample taken for sequencing was naive CD4+ T cells sorted from blood. Subset of the sample: CD45RA+ positively selected. CDR3 in DNA: TGTGCCAGCAGTTCGTTTAGGGGGCGCGGGGAAAAACTGTTTTTT. It encodes CASSSFRGRGEKLFF.